What follows describes a single T cell receptor beta chain. Its specificity is not known. The data belong to a study of T cell responses to AZD1222 COVID-19 vaccine. Across the study: The analysis combined second doses at about 4 or about 12 weeks.

General observations from the study: The donor group comprised mostly white British people and more females; the analysis possibly underestimated clonal diversity. Sampling captured repertoires only after the peak T cell response. Only a handful of AZD1222 recipients, five to seven in all, had baseline seropositivity.

Generated by immunoSEQ multiplex PCR, the TCRdb table keeps only in-frame clones and is missing some. The sample includes some 100,000 clones, 75% to 95% of them seen just once. This CDR3 comprises 13 residues. Germline V CDR1 and CDR2: MDHEN, SYDVKM. V was clipped by 5 bases and J by 6 bases, with 11 bases between them. This chain connects TRBV28 to TRBJ1-5; D is possibly TRBD1 (6 bases). The clonotype originates from an adult in good health. The sample here was peripheral blood, taken on day 0 of AZD1222 vaccination. CDR3 region: CASSGQYFQPQHF. The CDR3 DNA reads TGTGCCAGCAGTGGACAGTATTTTCAGCCCCAGCATTTT.